This TCR beta chain derives from a study of response to subunit inactivated influenza vaccine. TCRdb fed the RT-PCR reads into MiXCR, producing one record per CDR3 protein. The sample carries approximately 530,000 distinct CDR3 sequences, more than 7% recorded once. This CDR3 region has 15 residues. Germline V gene data show CDR1 as SGHKS and CDR2 as YYEKEE (reference sequence). V shed 0 bases and J shed 0 bases, with 9 bases lying between them. Only a few counts were recorded for this clonotype. The chain carries TRBV5-5 and TRBJ1-1; a weak D match, TRBD1 (5 bases). This clonotype originated in a man aged 50-75 years who received an inactivated influenza vaccine. The source material was PBMCs from blood, sampled less than 30 months after vaccination. The CDR3 DNA reads as TGTGCCAGCAGCTTGGCGGGGGTCATGAACACTGAAGCTTTCTTT. This encodes CASSLAGVMNTEAFF.